What follows are 17 T cell receptor beta chains derived from one specimen sequenced in a study of blood T cell repertoires in COVID-19. The method was immunoSEQ multiplex PCR; TCRdb's version includes in-frame clones alone and lacks a portion of them. The sample includes roughly 200,000 clones, approximately 92% of them seen just once. The specimen sequenced was PBMCs or T cells enriched from blood (not recorded which). These receptors were taken from a middle-aged woman with acute COVID-19.

V is TRBV20-1 and J is TRBJ2-7, with a weak D call TRBD2 (5 bases). Between the trimmed V and J ends, which lost 6 bases and 9 bases, there was a span of 15 bases. The CDR3 has 11 amino acids. Germline V gene sequence: CDR1 DFQATT, CDR2 SNEGSKA (reference sequence). The CDR3 DNA reads TGCAGTGCCCTGTTAGGGAGCTGGCAGTACTTC. It yields the protein CSALLGSWQYF.

A single count supports this clone. The CDR3 is CASSPSGSGANVLTF. CDR3 bases: TGTGCCAGCAGCCCCTCGGGATCTGGGGCCAACGTCCTGACTTTC. This sequence joins TRBV3-1 (or the pseudogene TRBV3-2) and TRBJ2-6, with a weak D call TRBD2 (5 bases). The V end was cut by 4 bases, the J end by 1 base, with 8 bases between. Germline loops: CDR1 LGHDT, CDR2 YNNKEL (reference sequence). CDR3 size: 15 residues.

Written as DNA, the CDR3 is TGTGCCAGCAGCATACAGTGGAATCAGCCCCAGCATTTT. Encoded protein: CASSIQWNQPQHF. The chain is built from TRBV12-3 or TRBV12-4 and TRBJ1-5; D is uncertain. This CDR3 is 13 amino acids long. The V gene lost 6 bases and the J gene lost 4 bases, with 10 bases spanning the gap.

This clone appeared a single time. V and J are TRBV27 and TRBJ1-1; 8 bases map to TRBD1. The junction had 3 bases not matched to a gene; V was cut back by 5 bases and J by 1 base. The CDR3 sequence is 14 residues long. Germline loops: CDR1 MNHEY, CDR2 SMNVEV (reference sequence). CDR3 in DNA: TGTGCCAGCAGTCCAGGGACAGGGAACACTGAAGCTTTCTTT. As protein: CASSPGTGNTEAFF.

This chain joins TRBV29-1 and TRBJ2-2, with 7 bases lining up with TRBD2. The CDR3 consists of 15 residues. The ends lost 7 bases at V and 2 bases at J; junction bases unmatched: 10. CDR1 and CDR2 (germline): SQVTM, ANQGSEA. In DNA, the CDR3 is TGCAGCGCCGCCCGCGGGGGACCCAACACCGGGGAGCTGTTTTTT. Amino acids: CSAARGGPNTGELFF.

The gene calls are TRBV2 and TRBJ1-5, with TRBD1 identical over 9 bases. Looked up from germline, CDR1 is SNHLY and CDR2 is FYNNEI. The J segment lost 7 bases and the V segment lost 1 base, leaving 14 bases of the junction unmatched. The CDR3 is 18 amino acids. This CDR3 is CASSEEGLGTGHRQPQHF. The CDR3 coding sequence is TGTGCCAGCAGTGAAGAAGGCCTGGGGACAGGGCATCGGCAGCCCCAGCATTTT.

The chain joins TRBV9 to TRBJ2-5; 8 positions agree with TRBD2. CDR1 and CDR2 from the germline V gene are SGDLS and YYNGEE. The CDR3 extends over 15 amino acids. V lost 0 bases to trimming and J lost 5 bases; unmatched junction nucleotides: 6. CDR3 DNA: TGTGCCAGCAGCGTAGCGGGGACTAGAGTGGAGACCCAGTACTTC. Amino acids: CASSVAGTRVETQYF.

This rearrangement joins TRBV20-1 to TRBJ1-5; 7 bases are shared with TRBD1. The length of the CDR3 is 11 residues. V lost 1 base, J lost 14 bases, and 5 bases stayed unmatched. Germline V lookup: CDR1 DFQATT, CDR2 SNEGSKA (reference sequence). CDR3 amino acids: CSARVDRLEHF. The CDR3 DNA reads as TGCAGTGCTAGAGTGGACAGGCTGGAGCATTTT.

This chain connects TRBV5-5 to TRBJ1-6; 9 bases line up with TRBD1. V lost 4 bases to trimming and J lost 7 bases; unmatched junction nucleotides: 6. CDR1 and CDR2 (germline): SGHKS, YYEKEE (reference sequence). The CDR3 length is 15 residues. In DNA form, the CDR3 reads TGTGCCAGCAGCCCCGCGGACAGGGGCAATTCACCCCTCCACTTT. Amino acids: CASSPADRGNSPLHF.

The V and J genes are TRBV2 and TRBJ2-7, with 11 bases fitting TRBD2. This CDR3 is built from 15 residues. CDR1 is SNHLY and CDR2 is FYNNEI in the germline V gene. After removal of 6 bases from V and 0 bases from J, the junction contained 4 bases not matched to a gene. In nucleotides, the CDR3 is TGTGCCAGCAGATCTAGCGGGGGGCCCTCCTACGAGCAGTACTTC. This gives the protein CASRSSGGPSYEQYF.

This sequence joins TRBV4-1 and TRBJ2-1; 8 positions agree with TRBD2. The CDR3 runs to 16 residues. Looked up from germline, CDR1 is MGHRA and CDR2 is YSYEKL. The J segment lost 4 bases and the V segment lost 2 bases, leaving 7 bases of the junction unmatched. The CDR3 loop is CASSQINGRDYNEQFF. The CDR3 DNA reads TGCGCCAGCAGCCAAATCAACGGGAGGGATTACAATGAGCAGTTCTTC.

On this clone itself: Other DNA sequences in this specimen translate into the identical CDR3. The chain employs TRBV9 and TRBJ2-1, with 9 bases matching TRBD2. The germline V gene encodes CDR1 SGDLS and CDR2 YYNGEE. This CDR3 contains 15 residues. With V trimmed by 0 bases and J by 2 bases, 0 bases remained unmatched. The CDR3 loop reads CASSVGGGAYNEQFF. The CDR3 DNA is TGTGCCAGCAGCGTAGGCGGGGGGGCCTACAATGAGCAGTTCTTC.

This chain uses TRBV28 with TRBJ1-5; D is ambiguous. The CDR3 is made up of 17 amino acids. Germline lookup yields CDR1 MDHEN and CDR2 SYDVKM. V gave up 2 bases and J gave up 0 bases, with 14 bases separating them. The CDR3 bases are TGTGCCAGCAGTTTAAGTCCGGGAGCTTATAGCAATCAGCCCCAGCATTTT. As protein: CASSLSPGAYSNQPQHF.

The chain employs TRBV15 and TRBJ2-4; 10 positions match TRBD2. The CDR3 extends over 15 amino acids. CDR1 and CDR2 from the germline V gene are LNHNV and YYDKDF (reference sequence). V dropped 0 bases and J dropped 13; count of bases not matched to a gene: 9. The DNA for the CDR3 is TGTGCCACCAGCAGAGAGAGGGGTTATAGCGGGAGGCAGTACTTC. Protein product: CATSRERGYSGRQYF. Full variable domain (outside the CDR3, taken from reference TRBV15 and TRBJ2-4): DAMVIQNPRYQVTQFGKPVTLSCSQTLNHNVMYWYQQKSSQAPKLLFHYYDKDFNNEADTPDNFQSRRPNTSFCFLDIRSPGLGDTAMYLCATSRERGYSGRQYFGAGTRLSVL.

The chain recombines TRBV10-2 with TRBJ1-4; maybe TRBD1 (5 bases). The germline gives CDR1 WSHSY, CDR2 SAAADI. This CDR3 is 14 amino acids long. Trimming shortened V by 6 bases and J by 8 bases, and 16 bases separated the two germline ends. The CDR3 here is CASRARGWQEKLFF. The CDR3 bases are TGCGCCAGCAGAGCAAGGGGTTGGCAAGAAAAACTGTTTTTT.

In DNA, the CDR3 is TGTGCCAGCAGCTCCCTGGGCCCTAACTATGGCTACACCTTC. Protein product: CASSSLGPNYGYTF. The rearrangement links TRBV7-2 to TRBJ1-2; D uncertain. CDR1 is SGHTA and CDR2 is FQGNSA in the germline V gene. V dropped 4 bases and J dropped 0 bases, with 9 bases sitting between them. The CDR3 consists of 14 residues. Looking up the rest from reference TRBV7-2 and TRBJ1-2 gives the full variable domain: GAGVSQSPSNKVTEKGKDVELRCDPISGHTALYWYRQSLGQGLEFLIYFQGNSAPDKSGLPSDRFSAERTGGSVSTLTIQRTQQEDSAVYLCASSSLGPNYGYTFGSGTRLTVV.

The V gene is TRBV7-9, the J gene TRBJ2-5; 7 nucleotides align to TRBD1. V was pared by 6 bases and J by 9 bases, with 16 bases of the junction left unmatched. The CDR3 covers 15 residues. From germline, CDR1 is SEHNR and CDR2 FQNEAQ (reference sequence). CDR3 region: CASRADRATEWPQYF. In DNA, the CDR3 is TGTGCCAGCAGGGCAGACAGGGCCACAGAGTGGCCCCAGTACTTC.